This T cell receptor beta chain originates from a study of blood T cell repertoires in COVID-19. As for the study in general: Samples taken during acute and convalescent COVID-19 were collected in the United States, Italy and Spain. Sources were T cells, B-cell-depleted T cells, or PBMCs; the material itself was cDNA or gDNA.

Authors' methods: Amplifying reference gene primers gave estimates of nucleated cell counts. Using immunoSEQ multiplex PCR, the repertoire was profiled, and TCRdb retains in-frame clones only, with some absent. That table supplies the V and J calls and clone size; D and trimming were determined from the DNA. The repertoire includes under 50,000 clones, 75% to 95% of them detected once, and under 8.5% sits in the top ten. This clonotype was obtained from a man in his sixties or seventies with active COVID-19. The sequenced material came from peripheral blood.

CDR3 coding DNA: TGTGCCAGCAGCCAAGATACAGGGCCCTACAATGAGCAGTTCTTC. Protein: CASSQDTGPYNEQFF. This chain connects TRBV4-2 to TRBJ2-1, with a tentative D call TRBD1 (6 bases). The CDR3 is 15 residues long. V lost 0 bases, J lost 2 bases, and 8 bases lay in between. Germline-derived CDR1 and CDR2 are LGHNA and YNFKEQ.